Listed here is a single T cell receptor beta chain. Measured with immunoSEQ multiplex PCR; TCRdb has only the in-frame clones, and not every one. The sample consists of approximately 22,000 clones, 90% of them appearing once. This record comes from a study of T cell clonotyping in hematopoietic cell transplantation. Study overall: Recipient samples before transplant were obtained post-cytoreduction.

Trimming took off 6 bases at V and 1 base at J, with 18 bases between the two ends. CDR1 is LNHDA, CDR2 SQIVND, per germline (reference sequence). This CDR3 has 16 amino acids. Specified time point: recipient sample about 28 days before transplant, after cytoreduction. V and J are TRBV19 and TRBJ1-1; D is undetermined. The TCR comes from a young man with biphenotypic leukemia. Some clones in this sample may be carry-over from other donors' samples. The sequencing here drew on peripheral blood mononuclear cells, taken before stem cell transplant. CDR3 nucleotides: TGTGCCAGTAGCCACGGGATTGGCATAGGGAACACTGAAGCTTTCTTT. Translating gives CASSHGIGIGNTEAFF. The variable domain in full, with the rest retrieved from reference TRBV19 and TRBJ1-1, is DGGITQSPKYLFRKEGQNVTLSCEQNLNHDAMYWYRQDPGQGLRLIYYSQIVNDFQKGDIAEGYSVSREKKESFPLTVTSAQKNPTAFYLCASSHGIGIGNTEAFFGQGTRLTVV.